These 31 T cell receptor beta chains came from one sample sequenced in a study of identical twins. MiXCR was run by TCRdb on the 5' RACE reads, yielding one entry per CDR3 protein. The table shows about 1.7 million distinct CDR3 sequences, with roughly a third occurring only once. The sequenced sample was cord blood. The receptors derive from a newborn girl in good health.

This chain joins TRBV10-3 and TRBJ2-7; TRBD2 aligns across 8 bases. Germline V gene data show CDR1 as ENHRY and CDR2 as SYGVKD. The V gene end was trimmed by 4 bases and the J gene end by 7 bases; junction bases not matched to a gene: 12. The CDR3 totals 15 residues. The CDR3 nucleotides read TGTGCCATCAGTGGGGCTAGCGGGTCCTACAATGAGCAGTACTTC. Protein sequence: CAISGASGSYNEQYF.

The chain joins TRBV7-9 to TRBJ2-1; possible D gene TRBD1, 6 bases. From germline, CDR1 is SEHNR and CDR2 FQNEAQ (reference sequence). The CDR3 is made up of 15 amino acids. Trimming took off 2 bases at V and 2 bases at J, with 10 bases between the two ends. The DNA of the CDR3 is TGTGCCAGCAGCTTAATGGACAGTACCTACAATGAGCAGTTCTTC. Its protein is CASSLMDSTYNEQFF.

The chain links TRBV5-6 to TRBJ2-3, with 13 bases matching TRBD2. Trimming removed 1 base from V and 7 bases from J; junction bases left unmatched: 6. Germline V CDR1 and CDR2: SGHDT, YYEEEE. The CDR3 covers 16 residues. The CDR3 protein is CASSLISGTSGNTQYF. The CDR3, as DNA: TGTGCCAGCAGCTTGATCAGCGGGACTAGCGGGAATACGCAGTATTTT.

This clonotype was observed a handful of times. The chain uses TRBV12-3 or TRBV12-4 and TRBJ1-2; D remains ambiguous. The length of the CDR3 is 14 residues. The V gene lost 5 bases and the J gene lost 8 bases, with 18 bases spanning the gap. CDR3 amino acids: CASSQIGPGRGYTF. CDR3 in DNA: TGTGCCAGCAGTCAAATAGGTCCTGGGAGGGGCTACACCTTC.

The chain combines TRBV29-1 with TRBJ1-1, with no clear D. The CDR3 is 13 amino acids. V lost 7 bases and J lost 7, with 19 bases in between. Germline CDR1 SQVTM, CDR2 ANQGSEA. In DNA, the CDR3 is TGCAGCGCTGTAGCGAACAGAGGATTTGAAGCTTTCTTT. Protein product: CSAVANRGFEAFF.

The chain employs TRBV2 and TRBJ2-2; tentative D call: TRBD1 (5 bases). Germline assignment: CDR1 SNHLY and CDR2 FYNNEI. This CDR3 has 14 amino acids. Trimming removed 8 bases from V and 4 bases from J, with 14 bases in between. The CDR3 protein is CASAFTGRTGELFF. In DNA, the CDR3 is TGTGCCAGCGCCTTTACAGGCCGCACCGGGGAGCTGTTTTTT.

CDR3 protein: CASSPLGTNSYNEQYF. CDR3 nucleotides: TGTGCCAGCTCACCATTGGGCACTAACTCCTACAATGAGCAGTACTTC. This chain links TRBV18 with TRBJ2-1; D is unresolved. The J call may be in error: the DNA end matches TRBJ2-7 better. The CDR3 totals 16 residues. The V gene's germline CDR1 is KGHSH and CDR2 LQKENI.

The chain links TRBV9 to TRBJ2-1, with D unresolved. V was clipped by 0 bases and J by 6 bases, with 7 bases between them. The CDR3 contains 13 residues. The germline gives CDR1 SGDLS, CDR2 YYNGEE. DNA of the CDR3: TGTGCCAGCAGCGTAGCCGGGCTCAATGAGCAGTTCTTC. Protein: CASSVAGLNEQFF.

The chain employs TRBV5-1 and TRBJ2-7, with a tentative D call TRBD2 (6 bases). The J call may be mistaken, given a closer DNA end match to TRBJ2-5. CDR3 size: 16 residues. Germline assignment: CDR1 SGHRS and CDR2 YFSETQ. CDR3 bases: TGCGCCAGCAGCTTGGAAGGACTACCCCTTCAAGAGACCCAGTACTTC. As protein: CASSLEGLPLQETQYF.

The J gene is TRBJ1-2, the V gene TRBV28; D not resolved. CDR3 length equals 15 residues. V was cut by 4 bases and J by 4 bases, with 16 bases left in between. CDR1 is MDHEN and CDR2 is SYDVKM in the germline V gene. The CDR3 region is CASSSPPKTGYGYTF. CDR3 bases: TGTGCCAGCAGTTCGCCGCCGAAAACTGGCTATGGCTACACCTTC.

V gene TRBV7-2 combines with J gene TRBJ2-3; D call uncertain. V gave up 3 bases and J gave up 4 bases, with 14 bases separating them. Germline V gene data show CDR1 as SGHTA and CDR2 as FQGNSA. This CDR3 spans 15 amino acids. Here the CDR3 DNA reads TGTGCCAGCAGCTTCTTCGGCCTCCTATCAGATACGCAGTATTTT. Its protein product is CASSFFGLLSDTQYF. Using reference TRBV7-2 and TRBJ2-3 for the parts outside the CDR3, the full variable domain is GAGVSQSPSNKVTEKGKDVELRCDPISGHTALYWYRQSLGQGLEFLIYFQGNSAPDKSGLPSDRFSAERTGGSVSTLTIQRTQQEDSAVYLCASSFFGLLSDTQYFGPGTRLTVL.

J is TRBJ1-2 and V is TRBV12-3 or TRBV12-4; D ambiguous. The V end lost 5 bases, the J end lost 7 bases, and 17 bases lay between the germline ends. The CDR3 consists of 14 residues. CDR3 DNA: TGTGCCAGCAGTCCCGACGGTAGCACCGGTGGCTACACCTTC. Protein sequence: CASSPDGSTGGYTF.

This clonotype was recorded a few times. The J gene is TRBJ1-4, the V gene TRBV7-9; D is ambiguous. The CDR3 sequence is 12 residues long. V was cut by 11 bases and J by 5 bases, with 12 bases left in between. The germline gives CDR1 SEHNR, CDR2 FQNEAQ (reference sequence). CDR3 residues: CAVSKGNEKLFF. In DNA form, the CDR3 reads TGTGCCGTTTCCAAGGGCAATGAAAAACTGTTTTTT.

DNA of the CDR3: TGCGCCAGCAGCTCCCCGGGGAAAGGAAGGAACACTGAAGCTTTCTTT. Translating it yields CASSSPGKGRNTEAFF. The chain has TRBV4-1 and TRBJ1-1; the D is unclear. CDR1 MGHRA and CDR2 YSYEKL come from the germline V gene. V gave up 5 bases and J gave up 1 base, with 17 bases separating them. The CDR3 length is 16 residues.

This clonotype was recorded a few times. The V call is TRBV19, the J call TRBJ2-1; 10 nucleotides match TRBD2. J lost 9 bases, V lost 3 bases, and 5 bases had no gene match. The CDR3 totals 14 residues. Germline loops: CDR1 LNHDA, CDR2 SQIVND (reference sequence). The CDR3 DNA follows: TGTGCCAGTAGTATTTATACTAGCGGGGTTGAGCAGTTCTTC. This sequence encodes CASSIYTSGVEQFF.

On this clonotype itself: A junction boundary mismatches the germline segment, possibly from a read error. The chain is built from TRBV7-9 and TRBJ1-1, with a tentative D call TRBD1 (5 bases). The V gene's germline CDR1 is SEHNR and CDR2 FQNEAQ (reference sequence). The CDR3 is made up of 18 amino acids. The CDR3 loop is CASSLMPSFGRLGTGAFF. DNA of the CDR3: TGTGCCAGCAGCTTAATGCCCTCCTTTGGGAGGCTTGGGACTGGAGCTTTCTTT. The variable domain in full, completed from reference TRBV7-9 and TRBJ1-1, reads DTGVSQNPRHKITKRGQNVTFRCDPISEHNRLYWYRQTLGQGPEFLTYFQNEAQLEKSRLLSDRFSAERPKGSFSTLEIQRTEQGDSAMYLCASSLMPSFGRLGTGAFFGQGTRLTVV.

The J gene is TRBJ2-5, the V gene TRBV7-9; D not certain. Per germline, CDR1 SEHNR and CDR2 FQNEAQ (reference sequence). This CDR3 comprises 13 residues. V was pared by 4 bases and J by 11 bases, with 17 bases between. CDR3 sequence: CASSSTTSNEQYF. The CDR3 DNA is TGTGCCAGCAGCTCTACGACGTCCAATGAGCAGTACTTC.

The genes are TRBV12-3 or TRBV12-4 and TRBJ2-3; unclear D gene. This CDR3 spans 17 amino acids. The V end lost 3 bases, the J end lost 2 bases, and 18 bases lay between the germline ends. The CDR3 loop reads CASSFIRDSKITDTQYF. In DNA, the CDR3 is TGTGCCAGCAGTTTCATCCGTGACTCCAAAATCACAGATACGCAGTATTTT.

The rearrangement joins TRBV24-1 to TRBJ2-5; TRBD2 might be the D (5 bases). Germline V CDR1 and CDR2: KGHDR, SFDVKD. The CDR3 loop spans 16 amino acids. The germline V and J ends were trimmed by 3 bases and 0 bases, with 13 bases remaining between them. The CDR3 DNA is TGTGCCACCAGTGATCCTAGAGGGTCGTACCAAGAGACCCAGTACTTC. Amino acids: CATSDPRGSYQETQYF.

The gene calls are TRBV2 and TRBJ2-1; 8 bases agree with TRBD2. CDR1 and CDR2 from the germline V gene are SNHLY and FYNNEI. CDR3 length: 13 amino acids. V trimming: 6 bases; J trimming: 9 bases; junction bases outside the gene matches: 7. CDR3 coding DNA: TGTGCCAGCAGCCCCACGGGGGGGCCTGAGCAGTTCTTC. This translates into CASSPTGGPEQFF.

As to this clonotype: A much larger clone differs by one base, so this may be a read error. The chain combines TRBV29-1 with TRBJ2-4; D might be TRBD2 (5 bases). Germline V lookup: CDR1 SQVTM, CDR2 ANQGSEA. Trimming removed 5 bases from V and 0 bases from J, with 11 bases in between. There are 14 residues in the CDR3. The CDR3 spells CSVRRRLAKNIQYF. CDR3 DNA sequence: TGCAGCGTTCGAAGGAGGTTAGCCAAAAACATTCAGTACTTC.

This clonotype has just a few counts. The chain joins TRBV7-2 to TRBJ1-2; 10 positions agree with TRBD1. CDR1 is SGHTA, CDR2 FQGNSA, per germline. V dropped 2 bases and J dropped 4; count of bases not matched to a gene: 10. The CDR3 contains 17 residues. The CDR3 DNA is TGTGCCAGCAGCTTATGGGGACAGGGGATAAAAGGCTATGGCTACACCTTC. Translated: CASSLWGQGIKGYGYTF. Filled out from reference TRBV7-2 and TRBJ1-2, the complete variable domain reads GAGVSQSPSNKVTEKGKDVELRCDPISGHTALYWYRQSLGQGLEFLIYFQGNSAPDKSGLPSDRFSAERTGGSVSTLTIQRTQQEDSAVYLCASSLWGQGIKGYGYTFGSGTRLTVV.

The chain joins TRBV2 to TRBJ2-1; D might be TRBD1 (6 bases). Trimming shortened V by 7 bases and J by 13 bases, and 20 bases separated the two germline ends. The germline V gene encodes CDR1 SNHLY and CDR2 FYNNEI. The CDR3 spans 13 residues. CDR3 DNA: TGTGCCAGCACAGCTCGACCGGTTGGGACACAGTTCTTC. Translation: CASTARPVGTQFF.

The rearrangement links TRBV2 to TRBJ2-7; D not resolved. Germline loops: CDR1 SNHLY, CDR2 FYNNEI. The CDR3 loop spans 11 amino acids. Trimming took 3 bases from V and 7 from J, leaving 7 bases between them. The CDR3 nucleotides read TGTGCCAGCAGTGAGGCGGTGGAGCAGTACTTC. Translated, it gives CASSEAVEQYF. The full variable domain, rest sourced from reference TRBV2 and TRBJ2-7, is EPEVTQTPSHQVTQMGQEVILRCVPISNHLYFYWYRQILGQKVEFLVSFYNNEISEKSEIFDDQFSVERPDGSNFTLKIRSTKLEDSAMYFCASSEAVEQYFGPGTRLTVT.

The chain carries TRBV3-1 and TRBJ2-1; 8 bases align to TRBD2. Germline CDR1 is LGHDT and CDR2 is YNNKEL (reference sequence). The CDR3 is 16 residues long. Trimming removed 4 bases from V and 0 bases from J; junction bases left unmatched: 5. CDR3 bases: TGTGCCAGCAGCCCCCCGCGGGGGGCCTCCTACAATGAGCAGTTCTTC. Amino acids: CASSPPRGASYNEQFF.

This clonotype has more than one count but fewer than ten. The rearrangement uses TRBV6-6 and TRBJ2-5; no definite D call. This CDR3 comprises 12 residues. CDR1 is MNHNY, CDR2 SVGAGI, per germline (reference sequence). V shed 6 bases and J shed 4 bases, with 9 bases lying between them. CDR3 loop: CASRPSGETQYF. CDR3 nucleotides: TGTGCCAGCAGACCATCGGGAGAGACCCAGTACTTC.

This clonotype was counted between two and nine times. The V gene is TRBV5-6, the J gene TRBJ1-6; D unclear. The CDR3 runs to 14 residues. The ends were cut back, 5 bases at V and 9 bases at J, with 15 bases in the middle. The germline V gene has CDR1 SGHDT and CDR2 YYEEEE. The CDR3 DNA follows: TGTGCCAGCAGGGACCGCCATACTGGTTCACCCCTCCACTTT. It encodes CASRDRHTGSPLHF.

The chain combines TRBV4-1 with TRBJ2-1, with TRBD2 identical over 8 bases. The DNA end is a closer match to TRBJ2-7, so the J assignment may be wrong. This CDR3 has 17 residues. The germline V gene has CDR1 MGHRA and CDR2 YSYEKL. The CDR3 DNA is TGCGCCAGCAGCCAAGATACCGGGAGGGTAACCTACAATAAGCAGTACTTC. Protein sequence: CASSQDTGRVTYNKQYF.

This chain links TRBV6-1 with TRBJ1-2; D unclear. CDR1 MNHNS and CDR2 SASEGT come from the germline V gene. The CDR3 is made up of 15 amino acids. The V end was cut by 6 bases, the J end by 2 bases, with 16 bases between. CDR3 in DNA: TGTGCCAGCAGGGACCGGTACAGCGGAAACTATGGCTACACCTTC. Translating gives CASRDRYSGNYGYTF.

The DNA for the CDR3 is TGTGCCAGCAGTGCCCCCGGGACAGGGAGGACCGGGGAGCTGTTTTTT. Protein: CASSAPGTGRTGELFF. The chain combines TRBV28 with TRBJ2-2; 9 bases line up with TRBD1. J gave up 5 bases and V 5 bases, and 9 bases lay outside the gene matches. The germline V gene has CDR1 MDHEN and CDR2 SYDVKM. This CDR3 spans 16 amino acids.

This clonotype was seen a handful of times. This sequence joins TRBV2 and TRBJ2-7, with a weak D call TRBD1 (6 bases). This CDR3 contains 14 residues. Germline-derived CDR1 and CDR2 are SNHLY and FYNNEI. V was clipped by 6 bases and J by 1 base, with 13 bases between them. The CDR3 protein is CASSADRASYEQYF. CDR3 coding DNA: TGTGCCAGCAGCGCGGACAGAGCTTCCTACGAGCAGTACTTC.